This T cell receptor beta chain was retrieved from a study of blood T cells in healthy people across ages. Study information: Template-switching capture recovered about one barcoded beta molecule per two T cells.

Each sample gave at least 6 million isolated PBMCs. This clonotype was observed a few times. The target antigen is unknown. Study results and caveats: Long-lived donors carried more naive CD4+ cells and greater diversity than aged donors.

Alongside a J-beta primer mix, a sample-barcoded 5' primer served in a second PCR lasting roughly 7 to 12 cycles. Individual samples furnished no less than 2.5 million CDR3-containing paired-end reads apiece. One entry per CDR3 protein results from TCRdb running MiXCR on the 5' RACE reads. The repertoire consists of some 780,000 distinct CDR3 sequences, with about 61% occurring once and the leading ten covering roughly 24%. Sequenced input: blood. The TCR sequence derives from a man aged 35 to 55 in good health.

CDR3 region: CASRPGTSANNEQFF. CDR3 DNA sequence: TGCGCCAGCAGACCCGGGACTAGCGCTAACAATGAGCAGTTCTTC. This chain links TRBV5-1 with TRBJ2-1, with 10 nucleotides matching TRBD2. Germline V gene sequence: CDR1 SGHRS, CDR2 YFSETQ. The length of the CDR3 is 15 residues. The V and J ends lost 5 bases and 5 bases, in that order; junction bases with no gene match: 7.